A selection of T cell receptor beta chains follows, all from one sample in a study of blood T cell repertoires in COVID-19. Profiled with immunoSEQ multiplex PCR; TCRdb holds only in-frame clones, not every one. The table records roughly 150,000 clones, approximately 92% of them present only once. The material sequenced was peripheral blood. The receptors originated from a middle-aged woman with acute or convalescent COVID-19. CDR3s include the opening cysteine and the closing phenylalanine or tryptophan. The order of the fields is CDR3 protein, CDR3 DNA, D gene, V gene, J gene. D genes are given only for firm matches.

CDR3 protein: CASSIDLGTGSYEQYF
CDR3 DNA: TGTGCCAGTAGTATAGATCTTGGGACTGGCTCCTACGAGCAGTACTTC
D gene: NA
V gene: TRBV19
J gene: TRBJ2-7

CDR3 protein: CASSGLTSGAVGELFF
CDR3 DNA: TGTGCCAGCAGTGGCCTAACTAGCGGGGCGGTCGGGGAGCTGTTTTTT
D gene: TRBD2
V gene: TRBV25-1
J gene: TRBJ2-2

CDR3 protein: CASSGAGANVLTF
CDR3 DNA: TGTGCCAGCAGTGGGGCCGGGGCCAACGTCCTGACTTTC
D gene: NA
V gene: TRBV11-2
J gene: TRBJ2-6

CDR3 protein: CASSFMNTEAFF
CDR3 DNA: TGTGCCAGCAGCTTTATGAACACTGAAGCTTTCTTT
D gene: NA
V gene: TRBV11-2
J gene: TRBJ1-1

CDR3 protein: CASSQARQGSYEQYF
CDR3 DNA: TGTGCCAGCAGCCAAGCCCGACAGGGGTCCTACGAGCAGTACTTC
D gene: TRBD1
V gene: TRBV3-1/TRBV3-2
J gene: TRBJ2-7

CDR3 protein: CASSYRRPDYEQFF
CDR3 DNA: TGTGCCAGCAGTTACCGACGACCAGACTATGAGCAGTTCTTC
D gene: NA
V gene: TRBV6-5
J gene: TRBJ2-1

CDR3 protein: CASSAPGYGYTF
CDR3 DNA: TGTGCCAGCAGTGCGCCGGGTTATGGCTACACCTTC
D gene: NA
V gene: TRBV6-6
J gene: TRBJ1-2

CDR3 protein: CASSLGQQGRETQYF
CDR3 DNA: TGTGCCAGCAGCTTAGGGCAACAGGGTAGAGAGACCCAGTACTTC
D gene: NA
V gene: TRBV11-3
J gene: TRBJ2-5

CDR3 protein: CSVDGTGQSSGNTIYF
CDR3 DNA: TGCAGCGTTGATGGTACAGGGCAAAGCTCTGGAAACACCATATATTTT
D gene: NA
V gene: TRBV29-1
J gene: TRBJ1-3

CDR3 protein: CASSHPLESYNEQFF
CDR3 DNA: TGTGCCAGCAGCCATCCCTTAGAGTCCTACAATGAGCAGTTCTTC
D gene: NA
V gene: TRBV11-2
J gene: TRBJ2-1

CDR3 protein: CASSLWTSALYNEQFF
CDR3 DNA: TGTGCCAGCAGCTTATGGACTAGCGCCCTCTACAATGAGCAGTTCTTC
D gene: TRBD2
V gene: TRBV7-9
J gene: TRBJ2-1

CDR3 protein: CASIDRNSGNTIYF
CDR3 DNA: TGTGCCAGCATAGACAGGAACTCTGGAAACACCATATATTTT
D gene: NA
V gene: TRBV2
J gene: TRBJ1-3

CDR3 protein: CASRFEAEQFF
CDR3 DNA: TGCGCCAGCAGATTCGAGGCTGAGCAGTTCTTC
D gene: NA
V gene: TRBV5-1
J gene: TRBJ2-1

CDR3 protein: CAWRAGQGGYNEQFF
CDR3 DNA: TGTGCCTGGAGGGCAGGACAGGGTGGTTACAATGAGCAGTTCTTC
D gene: TRBD1
V gene: TRBV30
J gene: TRBJ2-1

CDR3 protein: CASSLTGRILYGYTF
CDR3 DNA: TGTGCCAGCAGCTTGACAGGACGGATTCTCTATGGCTACACCTTC
D gene: NA
V gene: TRBV5-6
J gene: TRBJ1-2

CDR3 protein: CSVGTGNTGELFF
CDR3 DNA: TGCAGCGTGGGGACAGGGAACACCGGGGAGCTGTTTTTT
D gene: TRBD1
V gene: TRBV29-1
J gene: TRBJ2-2

CDR3 protein: CASSLDAGAYPYEQYF
CDR3 DNA: TGTGCCAGCAGTTTAGACGCAGGGGCCTACCCCTACGAGCAGTACTTC
D gene: NA
V gene: TRBV27
J gene: TRBJ2-7

CDR3 protein: CASRSPTGENTEAFF
CDR3 DNA: TGTGCCAGCAGGTCCCCGACAGGTGAGAACACTGAAGCTTTCTTT
D gene: NA
V gene: TRBV7-9
J gene: TRBJ1-1

CDR3 protein: CAVRGAGGVQPQHF
CDR3 DNA: TGTGCCGTCAGGGGGGCAGGGGGCGTTCAGCCCCAGCATTTT
D gene: TRBD1
V gene: TRBV15
J gene: TRBJ1-5

CDR3 protein: CASSSLKRLIYNEQFF
CDR3 DNA: TGTGCCAGCAGCAGTTTAAAGCGGTTGATTTACAATGAGCAGTTCTTC
D gene: NA
V gene: TRBV5-8
J gene: TRBJ2-1

CDR3 protein: CASGNRDHNEQFF
CDR3 DNA: TGTGCCAGCGGGAACAGGGATCACAATGAGCAGTTCTTC
D gene: NA
V gene: TRBV27
J gene: TRBJ2-1

CDR3 protein: CASSLLTSGSFNEQFF
CDR3 DNA: TGTGCCAGCAGTTTATTGACTAGCGGGAGCTTCAATGAGCAGTTCTTC
D gene: TRBD2
V gene: TRBV28
J gene: TRBJ2-1

CDR3 protein: CASGLVLGQAWNSPLHF
CDR3 DNA: TGTGCTAGTGGTTTGGTATTGGGACAGGCCTGGAATTCACCCCTCCACTTT
D gene: TRBD1
V gene: TRBV12-5
J gene: TRBJ1-6

CDR3 protein: CATSRDPGGETQYF
CDR3 DNA: TGTGCCACCAGCAGAGATCCTGGGGGGGAGACCCAGTACTTC
D gene: NA
V gene: TRBV15
J gene: TRBJ2-5

CDR3 protein: CASSPGRASNQPQHF
CDR3 DNA: TGTGCCAGCAGCCCCGGCAGGGCTAGCAATCAGCCCCAGCATTTT
D gene: NA
V gene: TRBV7-8
J gene: TRBJ1-5

CDR3 protein: CAIWDRGRNYGYTF
CDR3 DNA: TGTGCCATCTGGGACAGGGGAAGGAACTATGGCTACACCTTC
D gene: TRBD1
V gene: TRBV28
J gene: TRBJ1-2

CDR3 protein: CAWTFDIPNTEAFF
CDR3 DNA: TGTGCCTGGACCTTCGACATTCCGAACACTGAAGCTTTCTTT
D gene: NA
V gene: TRBV30
J gene: TRBJ1-1

CDR3 protein: CATSRGGRAETQYF
CDR3 DNA: TGTGCCACCAGCAGAGGAGGGAGGGCTGAGACCCAGTACTTC
D gene: TRBD2
V gene: TRBV15
J gene: TRBJ2-5

CDR3 protein: CARSLSGQGDNQPQHF
CDR3 DNA: TGTGCCAGAAGCTTGAGCGGACAGGGTGACAATCAGCCCCAGCATTTT
D gene: TRBD1
V gene: TRBV5-3
J gene: TRBJ1-5

CDR3 protein: CASSTPGGLDAGELFF
CDR3 DNA: TGTGCCAGCAGCACCCCAGGGGGCTTGGATGCCGGGGAGCTGTTTTTT
D gene: TRBD1
V gene: TRBV11-1
J gene: TRBJ2-2

CDR3 protein: CASSLSGQKETQYF
CDR3 DNA: TGTGCCAGCAGCTTATCGGGACAAAAAGAGACCCAGTACTTC
D gene: NA
V gene: TRBV7-8
J gene: TRBJ2-5

CDR3 protein: CASSFSGEQYF
CDR3 DNA: TGTGCCAGCAGTTTTTCCGGCGAGCAGTACTTC
D gene: NA
V gene: TRBV6-2/TRBV6-3
J gene: TRBJ2-7

CDR3 protein: CASSFRWDRKVSGANVLTF
CDR3 DNA: TGTGCCAGCAGTTTCAGGTGGGACAGGAAAGTCTCTGGGGCCAACGTCCTGACTTTC
D gene: TRBD1
V gene: TRBV27
J gene: TRBJ2-6

CDR3 protein: CASSLRGRGTGELFF
CDR3 DNA: TGTGCCAGCAGCTTGCGCGGGAGGGGAACCGGGGAGCTGTTTTTT
D gene: TRBD2
V gene: TRBV5-4
J gene: TRBJ2-2

CDR3 protein: CASSSGLAGGETYEQYF
CDR3 DNA: TGCGCCAGCAGCTCGGGACTAGCGGGGGGAGAGACCTACGAGCAGTACTTC
D gene: TRBD2
V gene: TRBV5-1
J gene: TRBJ2-7

CDR3 protein: CSASRLADYNEQFF
CDR3 DNA: TGCAGTGCTAGTCGACTAGCGGATTACAATGAGCAGTTCTTC
D gene: TRBD2
V gene: TRBV20-1
J gene: TRBJ2-1